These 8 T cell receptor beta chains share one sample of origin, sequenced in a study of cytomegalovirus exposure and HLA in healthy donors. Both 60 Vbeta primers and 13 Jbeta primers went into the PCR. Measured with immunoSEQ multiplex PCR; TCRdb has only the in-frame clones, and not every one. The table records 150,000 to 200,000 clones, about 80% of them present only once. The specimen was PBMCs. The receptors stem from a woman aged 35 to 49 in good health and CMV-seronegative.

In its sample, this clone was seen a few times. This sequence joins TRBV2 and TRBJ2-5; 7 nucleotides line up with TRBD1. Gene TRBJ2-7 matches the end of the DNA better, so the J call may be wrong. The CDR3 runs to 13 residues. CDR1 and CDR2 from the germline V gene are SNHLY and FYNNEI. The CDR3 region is CASSDTGAYEQYF. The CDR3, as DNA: TGTGCCAGCAGTGACACAGGGGCCTACGAGCAGTACTTC.

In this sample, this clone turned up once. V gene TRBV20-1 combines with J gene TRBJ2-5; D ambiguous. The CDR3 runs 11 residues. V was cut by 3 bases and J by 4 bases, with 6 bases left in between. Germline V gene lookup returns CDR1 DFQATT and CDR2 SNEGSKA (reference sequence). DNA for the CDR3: TGCAGTGCTAGCGGCGGAGAGACCCAGTACTTC. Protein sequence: CSASGGETQYF.

Written as DNA, the CDR3 is TGTGCCAGTAGTCGAGGGAGCATGAACACTGAAGCTTTCTTT. Translating gives CASSRGSMNTEAFF. This chain links TRBV19 with TRBJ1-1, with unresolved D. Looked up from germline, CDR1 is LNHDA and CDR2 is SQIVND (reference sequence). The CDR3 is 14 residues long. The V gene lost 5 bases and the J gene lost 0 bases, with 10 bases spanning the gap.

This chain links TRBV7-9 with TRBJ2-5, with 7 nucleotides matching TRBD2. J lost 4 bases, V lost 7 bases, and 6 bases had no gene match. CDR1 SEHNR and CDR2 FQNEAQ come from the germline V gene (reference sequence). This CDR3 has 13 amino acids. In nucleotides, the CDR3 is TGTGCCAGCATCCCCTCGGGGGGAGAGACCCAGTACTTC. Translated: CASIPSGGETQYF. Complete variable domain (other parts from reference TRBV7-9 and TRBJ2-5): DTGVSQNPRHKITKRGQNVTFRCDPISEHNRLYWYRQTLGQGPEFLTYFQNEAQLEKSRLLSDRFSAERPKGSFSTLEIQRTEQGDSAMYLCASIPSGGETQYFGPGTRLLVL.

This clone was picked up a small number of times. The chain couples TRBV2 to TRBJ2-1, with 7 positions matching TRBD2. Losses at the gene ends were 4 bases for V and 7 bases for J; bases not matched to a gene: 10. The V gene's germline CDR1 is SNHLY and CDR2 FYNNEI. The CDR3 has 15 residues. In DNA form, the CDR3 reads TGTGCCAGCAGTGGAGCTAGCGGAGCTGGGAATGAGCAGTTCTTC. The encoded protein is CASSGASGAGNEQFF.

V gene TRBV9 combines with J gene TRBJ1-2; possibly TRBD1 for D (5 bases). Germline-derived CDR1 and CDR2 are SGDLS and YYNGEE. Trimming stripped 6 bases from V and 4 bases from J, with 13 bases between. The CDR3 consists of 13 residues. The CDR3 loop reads CASTEAGGYGYTF. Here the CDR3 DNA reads TGTGCCAGCACCGAGGCGGGGGGCTATGGCTACACCTTC.

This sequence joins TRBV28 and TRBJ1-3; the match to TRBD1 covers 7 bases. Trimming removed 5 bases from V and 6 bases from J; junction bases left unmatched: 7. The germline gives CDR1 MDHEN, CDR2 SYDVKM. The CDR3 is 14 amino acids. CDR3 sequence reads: CASSGQAIPNTIYF. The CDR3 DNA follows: TGTGCCAGCAGTGGACAGGCCATCCCAAACACCATATATTTT.

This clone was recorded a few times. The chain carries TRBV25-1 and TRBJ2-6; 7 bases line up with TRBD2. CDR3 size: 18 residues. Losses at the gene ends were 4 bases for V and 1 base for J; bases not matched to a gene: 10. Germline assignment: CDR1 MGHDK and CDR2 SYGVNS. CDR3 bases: TGTGCCAGCAGTGGAGAGGGCGGGAGCTCTTCTGGGGCCAACGTCCTGACTTTC. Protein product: CASSGEGGSSSGANVLTF.